This T cell receptor (beta chain) was obtained from a study of T cell clones after liver transplantation. The CDR3 loop spans 15 amino acids. Germline lookup yields CDR1 SGHRS and CDR2 YFSETQ. Trimming took 0 bases from V and 3 from J; bases not matched to a gene: 4. Findings and limits, study-wide: A larger donor-reactive than third-party decline suggested partial antigen-specific deletion. Rather than being deleted, graft donor-reactive T cells may have moved into the graft.

As concerns this clone: Its specificity is unknown.

The protocol was immunoSEQ multiplex PCR, while the TCRdb copy is restricted to in-frame clones and leaves out a portion. The table has 55,000 to 75,000 clones, around 93% seen once. The input for sequencing was CD4+ T cells from blood, taken 25 months after liver transplant. The TCR comes from a human patient who received a liver transplant. Some T cells could come from the graft donor. This chain links TRBV5-1 with TRBJ2-3, with 7 positions matching TRBD2. DNA for the CDR3: TGCGCCAGCAGCTTGGGGACTAGAGGTACAGATACGCAGTATTTT. It yields the protein CASSLGTRGTDTQYF.